The 2 T cell receptor beta chains given below trace back to one sample, sequenced in a study of T cells in Graves' hyperthyroidism and ophthalmopathy. Amplification targeted TCR beta CDR3 regions from RNA transcripts. First-round RT-PCR with HTBI primers amplified the TCR CDR3 region. MiXCR, run by TCRdb on the multiplex PCR reads, gives a single entry per CDR3 protein. Among 350,000 to 400,000 distinct CDR3 sequences, under 20% were seen once, and the ten largest hold 3.5% to 4%. Sequenced input: blood. The receptors shown here come from a woman under 30 with Graves' hyperthyroidism.

This clonotype was seen at least ten times. The V call is TRBV20-1, the J call TRBJ2-7; tentatively, D is TRBD2 (6 bases). The V end lost 3 bases, the J end lost 9 bases, and 12 bases lay between the germline ends. Per germline, CDR1 DFQATT and CDR2 SNEGSKA (reference sequence). The CDR3 sequence is 11 residues long. The CDR3 region is CSARPPGGQYF. The DNA for the CDR3 is TGCAGTGCTAGGCCGCCCGGGGGGCAGTACTTC.

The sample holds many counts of this clonotype. The gene calls are TRBV5-1 and TRBJ2-7; TRBD2 agrees at 15 bases. Per the germline V gene, CDR1 is SGHRS and CDR2 is YFSETQ. The J segment lost 5 bases and the V segment lost 8 bases, leaving 8 bases of the junction unmatched. The CDR3 runs to 15 residues. The DNA of the CDR3 is TGCGCCAGTGCTAAAGGACTAGCGGGGGGGAACGAGCAGTACTTC. Translation: CASAKGLAGGNEQYF.